This TCR beta chain derives from a study of shared clonotypes between healthy human individuals. Overall study results and limits: Naive CD4 clonotype sharing across several donors was around 5%.

In the CD4+ fraction, cells were divided into CD45RA+ naive and CD45RA-negative memory subsets. Comments on this clone: The antigen remains undetermined.

The material for each subset, its genomic DNA, was split evenly across several immunoSEQ plates. TCRdb's table, derived via immunoSEQ multiplex PCR, lists solely in-frame clones and lacks some. In the table there are some 2,100,000 clones, approximately 96% of which are singletons. The ends lost 6 bases at V and 2 bases at J; junction bases unmatched: 12. The CDR3 consists of 17 residues. The germline V gene encodes CDR1 SNHLY and CDR2 FYNNEI. Input material: naive CD4+ T cells sorted from blood. Noted subset: CD45RA+ positively selected. This TCR was sampled from a man younger than 35 in good health. The chain employs TRBV2 and TRBJ2-5; TRBD2 matches 10 bases. As DNA, the CDR3 is TGTGCCAGCAGGAAAGGGGTACTAGCGGGGCCGCAAGAGACCCAGTACTTC. This gives the protein CASRKGVLAGPQETQYF.